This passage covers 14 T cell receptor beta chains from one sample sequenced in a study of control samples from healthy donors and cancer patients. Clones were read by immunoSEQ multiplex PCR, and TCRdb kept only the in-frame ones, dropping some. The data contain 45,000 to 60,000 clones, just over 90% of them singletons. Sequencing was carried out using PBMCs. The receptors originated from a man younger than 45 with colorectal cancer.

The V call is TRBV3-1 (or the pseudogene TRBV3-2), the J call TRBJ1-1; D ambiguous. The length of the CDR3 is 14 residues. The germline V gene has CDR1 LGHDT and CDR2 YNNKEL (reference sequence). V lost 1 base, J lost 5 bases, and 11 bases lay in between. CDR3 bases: TGTGCCAGCAGCCAAGTACAGATGGGGACTGAAGCTTTCTTT. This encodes CASSQVQMGTEAFF.

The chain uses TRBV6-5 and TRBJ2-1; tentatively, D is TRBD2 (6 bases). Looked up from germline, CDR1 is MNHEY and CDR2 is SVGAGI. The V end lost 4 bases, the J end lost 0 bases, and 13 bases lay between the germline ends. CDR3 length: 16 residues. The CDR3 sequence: CASSSVFGSSYNEQFF. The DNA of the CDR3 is TGTGCCAGCAGTTCTGTTTTCGGGAGCTCCTACAATGAGCAGTTCTTC.

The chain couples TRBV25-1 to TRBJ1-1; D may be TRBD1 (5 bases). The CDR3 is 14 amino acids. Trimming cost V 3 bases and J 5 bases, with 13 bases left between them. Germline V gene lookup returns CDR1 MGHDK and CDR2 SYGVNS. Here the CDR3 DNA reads TGTGCCAGCAGTGAGTCCAGGGAGGGTACTGAAGCTTTCTTT. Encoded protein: CASSESREGTEAFF.

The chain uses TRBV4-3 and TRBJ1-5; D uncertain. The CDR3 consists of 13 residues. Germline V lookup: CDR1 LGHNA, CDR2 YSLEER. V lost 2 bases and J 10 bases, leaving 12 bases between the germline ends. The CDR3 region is CASSQTGREPQHF. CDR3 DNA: TGCGCCAGCAGCCAAACTGGGAGGGAACCCCAGCATTTT.

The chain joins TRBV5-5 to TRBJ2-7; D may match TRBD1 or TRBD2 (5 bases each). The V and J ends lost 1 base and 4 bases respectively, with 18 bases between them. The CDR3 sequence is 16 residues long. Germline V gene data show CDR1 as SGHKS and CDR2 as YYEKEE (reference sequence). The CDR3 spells CASSLLSGLALYEQYF. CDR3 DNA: TGTGCCAGCAGCTTGTTGTCAGGGCTAGCCCTTTACGAGCAGTACTTC.

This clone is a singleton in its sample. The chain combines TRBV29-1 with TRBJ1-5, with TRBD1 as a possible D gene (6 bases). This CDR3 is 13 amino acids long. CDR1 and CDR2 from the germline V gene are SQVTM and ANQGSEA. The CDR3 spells CSVVTGGNQPQHF. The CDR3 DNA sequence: TGCAGTGTGGTGACAGGCGGCAATCAGCCCCAGCATTTT.

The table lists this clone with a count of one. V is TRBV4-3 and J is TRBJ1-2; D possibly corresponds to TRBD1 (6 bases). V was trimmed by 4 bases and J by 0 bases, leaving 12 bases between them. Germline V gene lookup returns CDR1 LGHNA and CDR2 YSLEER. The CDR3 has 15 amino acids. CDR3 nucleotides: TGCGCCAGCAGCCCTCGGGACACCACTAACTATGGCTACACCTTC. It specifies CASSPRDTTNYGYTF.

The CDR3 here is CASSFGTDYGYTF. The CDR3 DNA reads TGTGCCAGCAGCTTTGGGACAGACTATGGCTACACCTTC. This chain joins TRBV9 and TRBJ1-2; TRBD1 matches 7 bases. Germline lookup yields CDR1 SGDLS and CDR2 YYNGEE. The CDR3 contains 13 residues. V shed 4 bases, J shed 3 bases, and the junction held 3 bases outside the gene matches. Full variable domain (missing parts from reference TRBV9 and TRBJ1-2): DSGVTQTPKHLITATGQRVTLRCSPRSGDLSVYWYQQSLDQGLQFLIQYYNGEERAKGNILERFSAQQFPDLHSELNLSSLELGDSALYFCASSFGTDYGYTFGSGTRLTVV.

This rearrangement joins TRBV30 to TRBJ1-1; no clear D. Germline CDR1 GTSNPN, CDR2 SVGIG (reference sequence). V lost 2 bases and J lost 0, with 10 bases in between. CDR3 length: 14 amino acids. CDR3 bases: TGTGCCTGGAGTACAACGACCTTGAACACTGAAGCTTTCTTT. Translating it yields CAWSTTTLNTEAFF.

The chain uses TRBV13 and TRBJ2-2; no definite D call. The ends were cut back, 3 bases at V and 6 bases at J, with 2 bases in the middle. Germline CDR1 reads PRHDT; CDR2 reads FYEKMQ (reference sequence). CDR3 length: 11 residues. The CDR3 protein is CASSFAGELFF. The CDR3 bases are TGTGCCAGCAGCTTTGCCGGGGAGCTGTTTTTT.

The CDR3 DNA sequence: TGTGCCAGCAGCTTGGGTGGGGCGGGAGAGACCCAGTACTTC. Amino acids: CASSLGGAGETQYF. The rearrangement uses TRBV7-2 and TRBJ2-5; either TRBD1 or TRBD2 may fit D (5 bases each). This CDR3 contains 14 residues. Trimming removed 3 bases at V and 4 bases at J, with 12 bases between. Germline V gene lookup returns CDR1 SGHTA and CDR2 FQGNSA.

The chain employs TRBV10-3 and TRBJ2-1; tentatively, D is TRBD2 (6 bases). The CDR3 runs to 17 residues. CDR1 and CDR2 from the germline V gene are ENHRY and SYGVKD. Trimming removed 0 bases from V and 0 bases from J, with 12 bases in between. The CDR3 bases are TGTGCCATCAGTGAGTCTATGCCCGGGAGCTCCTACAATGAGCAGTTCTTC. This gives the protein CAISESMPGSSYNEQFF.

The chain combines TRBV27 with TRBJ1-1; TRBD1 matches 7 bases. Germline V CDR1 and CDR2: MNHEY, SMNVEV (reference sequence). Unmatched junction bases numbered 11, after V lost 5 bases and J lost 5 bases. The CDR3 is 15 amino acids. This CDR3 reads CASSGSQGRVTEAFF. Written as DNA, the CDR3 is TGTGCCAGCAGTGGATCACAGGGGAGGGTAACTGAAGCTTTCTTT.

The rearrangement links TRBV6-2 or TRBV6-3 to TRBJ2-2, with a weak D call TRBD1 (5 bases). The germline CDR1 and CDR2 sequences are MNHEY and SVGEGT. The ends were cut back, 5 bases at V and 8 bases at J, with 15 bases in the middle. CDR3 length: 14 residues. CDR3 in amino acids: CASSDGHISGELFF. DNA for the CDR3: TGTGCCAGCAGTGACGGACACATCTCAGGGGAGCTGTTTTTT.